This TCR beta chain was captured by sequencing in a study of T cells in Graves' hyperthyroidism and ophthalmopathy. The CDR3 has 13 residues. The germline gives CDR1 MNHEY, CDR2 SVGAGI. The ends were cut back, 0 bases at V and 4 bases at J, with 6 bases in the middle. In its sample, this clonotype was seen a few times. Amplification yielded TCR beta CDR3 regions, with RNA transcripts as the source. During a first-round RT-PCR of the TCR CDR3, the HTBI primer set was used. TCRdb analysed the multiplex PCR reads with MiXCR anew, one entry per CDR3 protein. The top ten hold 13% to 15% of the sample, which has some 440,000 distinct CDR3 sequences, 15% to 19% seen once. The study left out patients who had uncontrolled infection, other autoimmune disease, pregnancy or lactation.

Material for sequencing was blood. The chain employs TRBV6-5 and TRBJ1-1, with D possibly being TRBD1 (5 bases). The sequence derives from a woman aged 18-35 years with Graves' hyperthyroidism. CDR3 DNA sequence: TGTGCCAGCAGTTACTCGGGGCCCACTGAAGCTTTCTTT. Translation: CASSYSGPTEAFF.